This T cell receptor (beta chain) was sequenced in a study of TIL therapy for anti-PD-1-resistant metastatic lung cancer. At the level of the study: A few tumors were EGFR-mutant and two were ALK-rearranged. By whole-exome sequencing, median non-synonymous tumor mutation burden was roughly 1.6 mutations per megabase. Study-level results: The cohort had more treatment-naive, never-smoker and oncogene-addicted patients than typical.

The immunoSEQ assay was v3. Sequencing depth was 1.9 million or so read pairs for survey level, roughly 4.5-6 million for deep. Generated by immunoSEQ multiplex PCR, the TCRdb table keeps only in-frame clones and is missing some. The sample comprises tens of thousands of clones, 70% to 85% of which are singletons, and about 4.8% rests with the top ten. Time point specified: pre-treatment sample, taken before nivolumab and TIL therapy. With respect to this clone: No antigen is known for it.

Germline V gene lookup returns CDR1 LGHNA and CDR2 YSLEER. V was cut by 6 bases and J by 0 bases, with 15 bases left in between. This CDR3 region has 16 residues. The chain carries TRBV4-3 and TRBJ1-3, with D possibly matching TRBD1 (6 bases). The clonotype comes from a woman between 30 and 79 years old with non-small cell lung cancer. The starting material was blood, obtained at baseline. The CDR3, as DNA: TGCGCCAGCAGTAAACTGACAGGAAGCTCTGGAAACACCATATATTTT. Protein product: CASSKLTGSSGNTIYF.